Shown below are 10 T cell receptor beta chains from a single sample sequenced in a study of T cells in Graves' hyperthyroidism and ophthalmopathy. Amplified regions were TCR beta CDR3 sequences from RNA transcripts. TCR CDR3 regions were first amplified by RT-PCR with HTBI primers. TCRdb re-called the multiplex PCR reads through MiXCR, storing one row per CDR3 protein. The table lists hundreds of thousands of distinct CDR3 sequences, about an eighth of them singletons. Sequencing was performed on blood. These receptors were taken from a woman aged 40 to 50 with Graves' ophthalmopathy.

This clonotype has a handful of counts. V gene TRBV5-1 combines with J gene TRBJ1-1; tentatively, D is TRBD1 (5 bases). Trimming cost V 2 bases and J 6 bases, with 14 bases left between them. Germline V gene data show CDR1 as SGHRS and CDR2 as YFSETQ. This CDR3 comprises 14 residues. CDR3 nucleotide sequence: TGCGCCAGCAGCTTCGGGGGGAACGTGGCTGAAGCTTTCTTT. This gives the protein CASSFGGNVAEAFF.

The gene calls are TRBV11-2 and TRBJ2-2; D may match TRBD1 or TRBD2 (5 bases each). V dropped 5 bases and J dropped 1 base, with 17 bases sitting between them. Looked up from germline, CDR1 is SGHAT and CDR2 is FQNNGV. This CDR3 has 17 amino acids. CDR3 in DNA: TGTGCCAGCAGCCCCACGGGGAGACAGAAGAACACCGGGGAGCTGTTTTTT. Its translation is CASSPTGRQKNTGELFF.

This clonotype was seen only a few times. This sequence joins TRBV3-1 and TRBJ2-7; 8 nucleotides line up with TRBD1. The J segment lost 4 bases and the V segment lost 0 bases, leaving 8 bases of the junction unmatched. The germline gives CDR1 LGHDT, CDR2 YNNKEL (reference sequence). The CDR3 sequence is 16 residues long. CDR3 DNA sequence: TGTGCCAGCAGCCAAGATCCCTGGCAGGGGGCTTACGAGCAGTACTTC. Encoded protein: CASSQDPWQGAYEQYF.

At least ten counts were recorded for this clonotype. The chain joins TRBV6-1 to TRBJ2-3; TRBD1 matches at 10 bases. This CDR3 has 15 residues. Trimming at V came to 4 bases and at J to 2 bases, leaving 3 bases not matched to a gene. Germline lookup yields CDR1 MNHNS and CDR2 SASEGT. The CDR3 is CASSVDRGATDTQYF. The DNA for the CDR3 is TGTGCCAGCAGTGTGGACAGGGGGGCCACAGATACGCAGTATTTT.

This clonotype was detected many times. This chain connects TRBV6-1 to TRBJ2-3, with 7 bases fitting TRBD1. The ends lost 8 bases at V and 6 bases at J; junction bases unmatched: 5. Germline CDR1 is MNHNS and CDR2 is SASEGT. The CDR3 is made up of 12 amino acids. CDR3 in amino acids: CASATGTDTQYF. The CDR3 bases are TGTGCCAGCGCGACAGGGACCGATACGCAGTATTTT.

This clonotype was seen repeatedly, ten times or more. The chain employs TRBV2 and TRBJ1-1; D perhaps matches TRBD1 (5 bases). This CDR3 has 13 residues. In germline, CDR1 is SNHLY, CDR2 FYNNEI. With 4 bases removed from V and 9 bases from J, the gap between germline ends came to 15 bases. CDR3 amino acids: CASSGGRFEKAFF. In DNA, the CDR3 is TGTGCCAGCAGTGGGGGCAGATTCGAGAAAGCTTTCTTT.

This clonotype was found many times. This chain links TRBV10-1 with TRBJ1-1; the match to TRBD1 covers 9 bases. The CDR3 has 15 residues. V lost 3 bases to trimming and J lost 4 bases; unmatched junction nucleotides: 6. The germline gives CDR1 WNHNN, CDR2 SYGVQD (reference sequence). CDR3 coding DNA: TGCGCCAGCAGTGACCCGGGACAGGGCGTCACTGAAGCTTTCTTT. This codes for CASSDPGQGVTEAFF.

This sequence joins TRBV6-2 or TRBV6-3 and TRBJ1-2; tentative D call: TRBD1 (5 bases). There are 14 residues in the CDR3. Trimming left V 2 bases short and J 4 bases short, with 11 bases between. The germline V gene encodes CDR1 MNHEY and CDR2 SVGEGT. CDR3 DNA: TGTGCCAGCAGTTACCCCGGGACCTCCTATGGCTACACCTTC. Amino acids: CASSYPGTSYGYTF.

This clonotype showed up many times. The rearrangement uses TRBV20-1 and TRBJ2-7, with D maybe TRBD2 (5 bases). CDR3 length equals 13 residues. V lost 3 bases to trimming and J lost 2 bases, with 11 bases between them. Germline V lookup: CDR1 DFQATT, CDR2 SNEGSKA (reference sequence). The CDR3 spells CSASPGRAYEQYF. CDR3 DNA: TGCAGTGCTAGCCCGGGGAGAGCCTACGAGCAGTACTTC.

This clonotype was counted ten times or more. This chain uses TRBV20-1 with TRBJ1-1; 9 positions match TRBD1. CDR1 and CDR2 from the germline V gene are DFQATT and SNEGSKA (reference sequence). Trimming removed 1 base from V and 1 base from J; junction bases left unmatched: 7. CDR3 length: 16 residues. The CDR3 reads CSARVFTGGTNTEAFF. In nucleotides, the CDR3 is TGCAGTGCTAGAGTTTTTACAGGGGGCACGAACACTGAAGCTTTCTTT.